These 5 T cell receptor beta chains were all obtained from the same sample, sequenced in a study of identical twins. TCRdb reprocessed the 5' RACE reads via MiXCR and lists one record per CDR3 protein. The table has some 900,000 distinct CDR3 sequences, 9% to 15% seen once; the top ten hold around 1.6%. A further study also used this sample, focusing on yellow fever vaccine responses in identical twins.

Sequencing was carried out using PBMCs. All receptors derive from a woman aged 18-29 years in good health.

This rearrangement joins TRBV2 to TRBJ2-1; 10 nucleotides line up with TRBD2. Losses at the gene ends were 2 bases for V and 7 bases for J; bases not matched to a gene: 5. The CDR3 sequence is 15 residues long. Germline CDR1 is SNHLY and CDR2 is FYNNEI. CDR3: CASSELASGSNEQFF. In nucleotides, the CDR3 is TGTGCCAGCAGTGAATTGGCTAGCGGGAGTAATGAGCAGTTCTTC.

This clonotype was detected only a few times. This rearrangement joins TRBV27 to TRBJ1-6; D not resolved. CDR3 length equals 13 residues. Looked up from germline, CDR1 is MNHEY and CDR2 is SMNVEV (reference sequence). The ends were cut back, 4 bases at V and 7 bases at J, with 8 bases in the middle. CDR3 sequence reads: CASSWGPNSPLHF. The CDR3 DNA sequence: TGTGCCAGCAGTTGGGGTCCCAATTCACCCCTCCACTTT.

This clonotype was seen a handful of times. V and J are TRBV5-5 and TRBJ2-7, with D hard to call. Trimming stripped 0 bases from V and 2 bases from J, with 9 bases between. Per the germline V gene, CDR1 is SGHKS and CDR2 is YYEKEE (reference sequence). The CDR3 contains 14 residues. The CDR3 protein is CASSLVGSTYEQYV. CDR3 DNA sequence: TGTGCCAGCAGCTTGGTTGGTAGTACCTACGAGCAGTACGTC.

This clonotype was observed at least ten times. This chain links TRBV12-3 or TRBV12-4 with TRBJ2-5; D is possibly TRBD2 (7 bases). The CDR3 extends over 13 amino acids. Trimming shortened V by 11 bases and J by 4 bases, and 17 bases separated the two germline ends. CDR3 residues: CAVGGGGLETQYF. CDR3 coding DNA: TGTGCCGTAGGGGGGGGAGGTTTAGAGACCCAGTACTTC.

This clonotype showed up just a few times. The chain joins TRBV27 to TRBJ2-1; TRBD2 matches at 13 bases. The CDR3 length is 17 residues. From germline, CDR1 is MNHEY and CDR2 SMNVEV (reference sequence). After removal of 3 bases from V and 5 bases from J, the junction contained 7 bases not matched to a gene. In DNA, the CDR3 is TGTGCCAGCAGTTTGAGCGGCGGGACTAGCGGGAACAATGAGCAGTTCTTC. Protein sequence: CASSLSGGTSGNNEQFF.